These 30 T cell receptor beta chains were all obtained from the same sample, sequenced in a study of CD8+ T cells in alopecia areata. cDNA serving as the sequencing template came from extracted, reverse transcribed RNA. TCRdb's copy holds only in-frame clones and misses some; the assay was immunoSEQ multiplex PCR. Among about 110,000 clones, 56% were seen once, and the ten largest hold about 3.7%. This sample's treatment: oral pan-JAK inhibitor, 5-10 mg twice daily. Sample: CD4+ T cells sorted from blood, taken at week 24, from a patient treated with tofacitinib. The receptors stem from a human donor with alopecia areata.

The chain carries TRBV4-2 and TRBJ2-4; 7 bases align to TRBD2. Per germline, CDR1 LGHNA and CDR2 YNFKEQ. The CDR3 spans 15 residues. V lost 5 bases, J lost 4 bases, and 8 bases stayed unmatched. CDR3 region: CASSARGVLKNIQYF. The CDR3 DNA sequence: TGTGCCAGCAGCGCCCGGGGGGTTCTTAAAAACATTCAGTACTTC.

This clone was observed once. V usage is TRBV5-1 and J usage is TRBJ2-1; D may be TRBD1 (6 bases). The CDR3 extends over 14 amino acids. Trimming removed 3 bases at V and 3 bases at J, with 10 bases between. Germline-derived CDR1 and CDR2 are SGHRS and YFSETQ. CDR3 loop: CASSSGTLYNEQFF. CDR3 sequence (DNA): TGCGCCAGCAGCTCCGGGACACTCTACAATGAGCAGTTCTTC.

J is TRBJ2-1 and V is TRBV29-1; no definite D call. The V and J ends lost 5 bases and 7 bases respectively, with 9 bases between them. Germline CDR1 is SQVTM and CDR2 is ANQGSEA. The CDR3 has 11 residues. The CDR3: CSVRPLNEQFF. The CDR3 DNA is TGCAGCGTTAGACCCCTAAATGAGCAGTTCTTC.

Only a few counts were recorded for this clone. This chain joins TRBV29-1 and TRBJ2-3; tentatively, D is TRBD1 (6 bases). Germline CDR1 reads SQVTM; CDR2 reads ANQGSEA. The CDR3 runs 13 residues. The germline V and J ends were trimmed by 5 bases and 2 bases, with 11 bases remaining between them. The CDR3, as DNA: TGCAGCGTTTCCGACAGGCCCACAGATACGCAGTATTTT. It is translated as CSVSDRPTDTQYF.

The rearrangement links TRBV30 to TRBJ2-3; 14 bases are a match to TRBD2. Losses at the gene ends were 0 bases for V and 6 bases for J; bases not matched to a gene: 8. CDR1 and CDR2 from the germline V gene are GTSNPN and SVGIG (reference sequence). The CDR3 length is 17 residues. The CDR3 DNA follows: TGTGCCTGGAGTGTTATGAGGACTAGCGGGGGGTCCGATACGCAGTATTTT. Its protein is CAWSVMRTSGGSDTQYF.

The chain has TRBV25-1 and TRBJ2-3, with 9 bases that match TRBD2. Germline CDR1 MGHDK, CDR2 SYGVNS. The CDR3 loop spans 15 amino acids. V trimming: 6 bases; J trimming: 1 base; junction bases outside the gene matches: 5. The CDR3 is CASRSTSGRTDTQYF. The CDR3 DNA reads TGTGCCAGCAGGTCGACTAGCGGACGCACAGATACGCAGTATTTT.

DNA for the CDR3: TGCGCCAGCAGTGATCAGACGAATAAAGATGGCTACACCTTC. It yields the protein CASSDQTNKDGYTF. This chain connects TRBV10-2 to TRBJ1-2; D is ambiguous. V dropped 3 bases and J dropped 6 bases, with 14 bases sitting between them. Germline V gene sequence: CDR1 WSHSY, CDR2 SAAADI. The CDR3 length is 14 residues.

The rearrangement uses TRBV27 and TRBJ1-6; D unresolved. Germline CDR1 and CDR2: MNHEY and SMNVEV (reference sequence). The CDR3 runs to 13 residues. V was trimmed by 4 bases and J by 8 bases, leaving 9 bases between them. CDR3 in DNA: TGTGCCAGCAGTTACACGGTAGATTCACCCCTCCACTTT. It yields the protein CASSYTVDSPLHF.

V gene TRBV5-6 combines with J gene TRBJ1-1; a possible D gene is TRBD1 (5 bases). Germline loops: CDR1 SGHDT, CDR2 YYEEEE. Trimming pared 4 bases from V and 1 base from J, leaving 11 bases between. CDR3 size: 14 residues. The CDR3 reads CASSRKTANTEAFF. CDR3 bases: TGTGCCAGCAGCCGCAAGACAGCGAACACTGAAGCTTTCTTT.

The chain employs TRBV7-9 and TRBJ1-2; possible D gene TRBD1, 5 bases. Germline values: CDR1 SEHNR, CDR2 FQNEAQ (reference sequence). The V end was cut by 2 bases, the J end by 3 bases, with 10 bases between. The CDR3 length is 14 residues. Here the CDR3 reads CASSLIDRYYGYTF. In nucleotides, the CDR3 is TGTGCCAGCAGCTTAATCGACAGATACTATGGCTACACCTTC.

The rearrangement uses TRBV2 and TRBJ1-1, with D tentatively TRBD1 (5 bases). This CDR3 comprises 13 residues. CDR1 SNHLY and CDR2 FYNNEI come from the germline V gene. With 5 bases removed from V and 11 bases from J, the gap between germline ends came to 18 bases. CDR3 DNA sequence: TGTGCCAGCAGTTCGGACGCCCCGGGGGGGGCTTTCTTT. Its translation: CASSSDAPGGAFF.

The chain couples TRBV5-1 to TRBJ2-3, with TRBD1 matching over 9 bases. CDR1 is SGHRS and CDR2 is YFSETQ in the germline V gene. J was trimmed by 4 bases and V by 4 bases; bases with no gene match: 4. The CDR3 totals 14 residues. CDR3 nucleotides: TGCGCCAGCAGCGCCGGGACAGGGTCAGATACGCAGTATTTT. It translates to CASSAGTGSDTQYF.

V and J are TRBV23-1 and TRBJ2-5; 10 bases map to TRBD1. TRBV23-1 is given ORF status, its function remaining uncertain. The CDR3 has 21 amino acids. Unmatched junction bases numbered 18, after V lost 1 base and J lost 1 base. The CDR3 DNA is TGCGCCAGCAGTCAATGGGCCGTGGGACAGGGGATTATTGGGTCCCAAGAGACCCAGTACTTC. Translation gives CASSQWAVGQGIIGSQETQYF.

This clone was recorded once. This chain uses TRBV5-4 with TRBJ2-7, with a weak D call TRBD1 (5 bases). CDR1 and CDR2 (germline): SGHNT, YYREEE (reference sequence). V was trimmed by 0 bases and J by 3 bases, leaving 13 bases between them. CDR3 length: 15 residues. The DNA for the CDR3 is TGTGCCAGCAGCTTGGATTACAGGCCCAACTACGAGCAGTACTTC. It translates to CASSLDYRPNYEQYF.

The genes are TRBV10-3 and TRBJ1-1, with a possible D match to TRBD1 (6 bases). The CDR3 has 14 amino acids. CDR1 and CDR2 (germline): ENHRY, SYGVKD. Trimming stripped 3 bases from V and 5 bases from J, with 13 bases between. This chain's CDR3 is CAISDRVRGTEAFF. The CDR3 DNA follows: TGTGCCATCAGTGACCGGGTTAGGGGGACTGAAGCTTTCTTT.

Note on this clone: Distinct nucleotide sequences in the sample also encode this CDR3. The gene calls are TRBV10-3 and TRBJ2-3; D uncertain. The CDR3 covers 11 residues. Germline V CDR1 and CDR2: ENHRY, SYGVKD. V was shortened by 0 bases and J by 6 bases, with 1 base between the two germline ends. In DNA form, the CDR3 reads TGTGCCATCAGTGAGTCCGATACGCAGTATTTT. The encoded protein is CAISESDTQYF.

The chain has TRBV30 and TRBJ2-2, with 7 bases fitting TRBD2. V dropped 4 bases and J dropped 5; count of bases not matched to a gene: 7. Per germline, CDR1 GTSNPN and CDR2 SVGIG (reference sequence). The CDR3 covers 14 residues. This CDR3 reads CAWKTSGGTGELFF. The CDR3 DNA reads TGTGCCTGGAAGACGTCCGGGGGGACCGGGGAGCTGTTTTTT.

This clone was counted a few times. The chain couples TRBV4-1 to TRBJ2-5; 7 bases are shared with TRBD2. The CDR3 has 14 amino acids. The germline V gene has CDR1 MGHRA and CDR2 YSYEKL. Unmatched junction bases numbered 5, after V lost 0 bases and J lost 7 bases. The CDR3 spells CASSQEGGPGTQYF. CDR3 coding DNA: TGCGCCAGCAGCCAAGAGGGAGGGCCCGGGACCCAGTACTTC.

This clone appeared a few times. J is TRBJ2-7 and V is TRBV18; possibly TRBD1 or TRBD2 for D (5 bases each). This CDR3 region has 14 residues. V lost 7 bases and J 3 bases, leaving 16 bases between the germline ends. Per the germline V gene, CDR1 is KGHSH and CDR2 is LQKENI. CDR3 bases: TGTGCCAGCTTTGAAGGAGTGGGGGACTACGAGCAGTACTTC. It codes for CASFEGVGDYEQYF.

This clone was counted once. This rearrangement joins TRBV9 to TRBJ2-5; D perhaps matches TRBD2 (5 bases). The CDR3 has 17 residues. Per germline, CDR1 SGDLS and CDR2 YYNGEE. Trimming removed 1 base from V and 5 bases from J, with 21 bases in between. The CDR3 protein is CASSVSLAPSLGETQYF. Here the CDR3 DNA reads TGTGCCAGCAGCGTATCTCTAGCTCCCAGCCTCGGGGAGACCCAGTACTTC.

This rearrangement joins TRBV29-1 to TRBJ1-1; D not certain. Germline CDR1 reads SQVTM; CDR2 reads ANQGSEA. The V gene lost 4 bases and the J gene lost 2 bases, with 11 bases spanning the gap. The CDR3 spans 13 residues. The CDR3 coding sequence is TGCAGCGTTGGTCGGCAGCCCAACACTGAAGCTTTCTTT. It specifies CSVGRQPNTEAFF.

The chain carries TRBV2 and TRBJ2-7; D might be TRBD1 or TRBD2, each matching 5 bases. V was trimmed by 6 bases and J by 0 bases, leaving 12 bases between them. In germline, CDR1 is SNHLY, CDR2 FYNNEI. The CDR3 loop spans 14 amino acids. CDR3 DNA: TGTGCCAGCAGGAGGGACGGAAGCTCCTACGAGCAGTACTTC. It specifies CASRRDGSSYEQYF.

This clone was seen a few times. This chain uses TRBV9 with TRBJ2-1, with 9 bases fitting TRBD1. This CDR3 is built from 15 residues. Germline-derived CDR1 and CDR2 are SGDLS and YYNGEE. V lost 4 bases to trimming and J lost 4 bases; unmatched junction nucleotides: 6. Here the CDR3 reads CASSTQGALYNEQFF. The DNA of the CDR3 is TGTGCCAGCAGCACACAGGGGGCTCTTTACAATGAGCAGTTCTTC.

The chain links TRBV15 to TRBJ2-2; D is unclear. Germline-derived CDR1 and CDR2 are LNHNV and YYDKDF (reference sequence). With 6 bases removed from V and 0 bases from J, the gap between germline ends came to 8 bases. This CDR3 is 14 amino acids long. DNA of the CDR3: TGTGCCACCAGGACCGAATCGAACACCGGGGAGCTGTTTTTT. Its protein product is CATRTESNTGELFF.

The CDR3 reads CASSVDWGLQETQYF. The CDR3 DNA reads as TGTGCCAGCAGCGTTGATTGGGGTCTTCAAGAGACCCAGTACTTC. This chain joins TRBV9 and TRBJ2-5, with D unresolved. The CDR3 totals 15 residues. V was clipped by 2 bases and J by 2 bases, with 13 bases between them. The germline CDR1 and CDR2 sequences are SGDLS and YYNGEE.

This clone was seen only a few times. The chain uses TRBV7-2 and TRBJ2-7; TRBD1 might be the D (8 bases). Germline assignment: CDR1 SGHTA and CDR2 FQGNSA. Trimming took off 8 bases at V and 3 bases at J, with 17 bases between the two ends. The CDR3 is 14 residues long. The CDR3 DNA sequence: TGTGCCAGCCGCGGGGGACAGGCGATCTACGAGCAGTACTTC. Protein product: CASRGGQAIYEQYF.

The chain links TRBV29-1 to TRBJ2-1; possible D gene TRBD1, 6 bases. Germline CDR1 reads SQVTM; CDR2 reads ANQGSEA. The CDR3 runs 13 residues. Between the trimmed V and J ends, which lost 4 bases and 4 bases, there was a span of 11 bases. CDR3 region: CSVGQVAYNEQFF. The CDR3 DNA sequence: TGCAGCGTTGGACAGGTAGCTTACAATGAGCAGTTCTTC.

Only a few counts were recorded for this clone. This chain connects TRBV30 to TRBJ1-6, with TRBD1 matching 7 bases. This CDR3 is built from 17 residues. J was trimmed by 0 bases and V by 1 base; bases with no gene match: 6. The germline CDR1 and CDR2 sequences are GTSNPN and SVGIG (reference sequence). The CDR3 bases are TGTGCCTGGAGTGGAACAGGGGCCAGCTCCTATAATTCACCCCTCCACTTT. It codes for CAWSGTGASSYNSPLHF. Variable domain in full (rest from reference TRBV30 and TRBJ1-6): SQTIHQWPATLVQPVGSPLSLECTVEGTSNPNLYWYRQAAGRGLQLLFYSVGIGQISSEVPQNLSASRPQDRQFILSSKKLLLSDSGFYLCAWSGTGASSYNSPLHFGNGTRLTVT.

J is TRBJ1-6 and V is TRBV2, with 8 positions matching TRBD1. The V gene end was trimmed by 6 bases and the J gene end by 6 bases; junction bases not matched to a gene: 4. Germline loops: CDR1 SNHLY, CDR2 FYNNEI. This CDR3 comprises 14 residues. CDR3 amino acids: CASSQGALNSPLHF. The CDR3 DNA follows: TGTGCCAGCAGCCAGGGGGCGCTTAATTCACCCCTCCACTTT. The whole variable domain, filled in from reference TRBV2 and TRBJ1-6, reads EPEVTQTPSHQVTQMGQEVILRCVPISNHLYFYWYRQILGQKVEFLVSFYNNEISEKSEIFDDQFSVERPDGSNFTLKIRSTKLEDSAMYFCASSQGALNSPLHFGNGTRLTVT.

The chain recombines TRBV29-1 with TRBJ1-1; a weak D match, TRBD1 (6 bases). CDR1 is SQVTM, CDR2 ANQGSEA, per germline. Trimming left V 5 bases short and J 4 bases short, with 14 bases between. The CDR3 runs to 13 residues. The DNA of the CDR3 is TGCAGCGTTTTACAGGGAGGGAGCACTGAAGCTTTCTTT. Its protein product is CSVLQGGSTEAFF.